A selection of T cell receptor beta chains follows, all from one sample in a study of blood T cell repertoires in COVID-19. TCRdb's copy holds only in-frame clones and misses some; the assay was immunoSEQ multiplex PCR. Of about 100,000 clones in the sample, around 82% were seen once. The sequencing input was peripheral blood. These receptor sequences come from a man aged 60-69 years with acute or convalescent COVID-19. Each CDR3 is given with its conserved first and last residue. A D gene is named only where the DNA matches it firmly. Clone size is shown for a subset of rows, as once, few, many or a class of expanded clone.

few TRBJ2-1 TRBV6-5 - TGTGCCAGCATCATCAACAATGAGCAGTTCTTC CASIINNEQFF
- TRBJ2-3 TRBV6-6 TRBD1 TGTGCCAGCAGTCCTCGGGGAACAGGGGGCCCCACAGATACGCAGTATTTT CASSPRGTGGPTDTQYF
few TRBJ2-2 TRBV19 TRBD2 TGTGCCAGTAGTATAGCAGGGTATTCTAGCGGTACCGGGGAGCTGTTTTTT CASSIAGYSSGTGELFF
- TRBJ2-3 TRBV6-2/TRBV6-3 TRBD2 TGTGCCAGCAGCTCGGGACTAGCGGGGGCCGACACAGATACGCAGTATTTT CASSSGLAGADTDTQYF
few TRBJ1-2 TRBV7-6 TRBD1 TGTGCCAGCAGCTTAGGGAACAGGGGGCGAACGAGCGGCTACACCTTC CASSLGNRGRTSGYTF
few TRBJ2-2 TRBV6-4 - TGTGCCAGCAGCCCAGGGTCGTACTCCGGGGAGCTGTTTTTT CASSPGSYSGELFF
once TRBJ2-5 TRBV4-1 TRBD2 TGCGCCAGCAGCCACCGATCTACTAGACTAGCGGCCGAGACCCAGTACTTC CASSHRSTRLAAETQYF
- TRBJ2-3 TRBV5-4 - TGTGCCAGCATCGACCGAGGGGGTGCAGATACGCAGTATTTT CASIDRGGADTQYF
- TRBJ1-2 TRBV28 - TGTGCCAGCAGTTTTCAGGGGATTATAAGAGGCTACACCTTC CASSFQGIIRGYTF
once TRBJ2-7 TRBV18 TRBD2 TGTGCCAGCTCACCGGGACTAGCGGGAGTTGATTTTGACGAGCAGTACTTC CASSPGLAGVDFDEQYF
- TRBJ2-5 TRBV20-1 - TGCAGTGCTAGTTCCAGCGGTGAAGAGACCCAGTACTTC CSASSSGEETQYF
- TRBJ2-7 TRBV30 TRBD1 TGTGCCTGGAATAGGGACAGCGCCTACGAGCAGTACTTC CAWNRDSAYEQYF
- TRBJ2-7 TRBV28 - TGTGCCAGCACCCACACAGTCACGTACGAGCAGTACTTC CASTHTVTYEQYF
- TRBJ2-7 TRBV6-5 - TGTGCCAGTGGACTACGCTCCTACGAGCAGTACTTC CASGLRSYEQYF
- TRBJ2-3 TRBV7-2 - TGTGCCAGCAGCACCCCCGTCGGGGGAGATACGCAGTATTTT CASSTPVGGDTQYF
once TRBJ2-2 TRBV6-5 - TGTGCCAGCAGCTGGACTCGAACCGGGGAGCTGTTTTTT CASSWTRTGELFF
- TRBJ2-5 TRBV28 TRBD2 TGTGCCAGCATTGGAGCTAGCGGGAGGTTAAAGACCCAGTACTTC CASIGASGRLKTQYF
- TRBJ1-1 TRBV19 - TGTGCCAGTAGTATAGATCTCGGGGATTGGACTGAAGCTTTCTTT CASSIDLGDWTEAFF
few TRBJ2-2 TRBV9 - TGTGCCAGCAGCGTGGGCCGAGAGGGCGGGGAGCTGTTTTTT CASSVGREGGELFF
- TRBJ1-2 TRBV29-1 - TGCAGCGTTGAATACGGCTATGGCTACACCTTC CSVEYGYGYTF
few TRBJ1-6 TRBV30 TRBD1 TGTGCCTGGACGGGACAGCCTTATTCACCCCTCCACTTT CAWTGQPYSPLHF
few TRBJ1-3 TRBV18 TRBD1 TGTGCCAGCTCGGGGGACAGGGCTGGAAACACCATATATTTT CASSGDRAGNTIYF
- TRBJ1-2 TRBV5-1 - TGCGCCAGCAGCTTGGAATTTTCGGGAGCTAACTATGGCTACACCTTC CASSLEFSGANYGYTF
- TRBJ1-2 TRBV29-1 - TGCAGCGTTTCCACAGGGACCGGCTATGGCTACACCTTC CSVSTGTGYGYTF
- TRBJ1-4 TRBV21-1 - TGTGCCAGCAGTCACCAGGGCCGCGAAAAACTGTTTTTT CASSHQGREKLFF
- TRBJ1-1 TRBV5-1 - TGCGCCAGCAGCCCCTCCCTTAGACAGAAGAACACTGAAGCTTTCTTT CASSPSLRQKNTEAFF
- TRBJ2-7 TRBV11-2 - TGTGCCAGCAGCTCAGGGTTGACCTACGAGCAGTACTTC CASSSGLTYEQYF
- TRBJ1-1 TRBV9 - TGTGCCAGCAGCGTAGCCAGGAACACTGAAGCTTTCTTT CASSVARNTEAFF
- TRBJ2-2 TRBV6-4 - TGTGCCAGCAGTGTTCGTGGACTCCATTCTAGGGAGCTGTTTTTT CASSVRGLHSRELFF
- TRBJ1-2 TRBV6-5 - TGTGCCAGCAGCTCCCCGGGGGTTCCACCGTATGGCTACACCTTC CASSSPGVPPYGYTF
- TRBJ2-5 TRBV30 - TGTGCCTGGAGCGCCGGAAGCGGGCAAGAGACCCAGTACTTC CAWSAGSGQETQYF
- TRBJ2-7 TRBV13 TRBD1 TGTGCCAGCAGCCCGGGGACAGACTCCTACGAGCAGTACTTC CASSPGTDSYEQYF
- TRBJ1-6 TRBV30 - TGTGCCTGGATAAGGAAGGGCGCGGGTAATTCACCCCTCCACTTT CAWIRKGAGNSPLHF
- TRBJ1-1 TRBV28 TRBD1 TGTGCCAGCAGTTCGCCAGGGGGATACTACACTGAAGCTTTCTTT CASSSPGGYYTEAFF
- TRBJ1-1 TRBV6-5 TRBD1 TGTGCCAGCAGTACCCTGAGACAGGGAGGCACTGAAGCTTTCTTT CASSTLRQGGTEAFF
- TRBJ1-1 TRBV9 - TGTGCCAGCAGCGTAAGAGGGGGGGCTGAAGCTTTCTTT CASSVRGGAEAFF
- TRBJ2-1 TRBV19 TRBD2 TGTGCCAGTAGTATACTAGCGGGAGGGCCCAATGAGCAGTTCTTC CASSILAGGPNEQFF
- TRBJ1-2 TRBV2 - TGTGCCAGCAACCCGACAGCGGGGTCTAACTATGGCTACACCTTC CASNPTAGSNYGYTF
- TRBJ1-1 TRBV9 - TGTGCCAGCAGCTCAAGCGGGAACACTGAAGCTTTCTTT CASSSSGNTEAFF
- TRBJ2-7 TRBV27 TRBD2 TGTGCCAGCAGTTCTGGACTAGCGGGAGGGCCGAGCGAGCAGTACTTC CASSSGLAGGPSEQYF
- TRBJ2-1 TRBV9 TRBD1 TGTGCCAGCAGCGCACACCCGGGACAGGGGTCCGGTGAGCAGTTCTTC CASSAHPGQGSGEQFF
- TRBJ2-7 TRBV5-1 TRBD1 TGCGCCAGCAGCCGGGACAGGGCCGACTCCTACGAGCAGTACTTC CASSRDRADSYEQYF
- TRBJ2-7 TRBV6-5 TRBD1 TGTGCCAGCAGTTTCGGACAGGGGAGCTCCTACGAGCAGTACTTC CASSFGQGSSYEQYF
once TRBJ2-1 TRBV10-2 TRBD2 TGCGCCAGCCGCGACGCGGGGGGGCGATACAATGAGCAGTTCTTC CASRDAGGRYNEQFF
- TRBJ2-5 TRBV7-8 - TGTGCCAGCAGCCCTTTAGGTTTGGCGTCGGGGGGCCTCCAAGAGACCCAGTACTTC CASSPLGLASGGLQETQYF
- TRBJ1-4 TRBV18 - TGTGCCAGCTCGTATGACGCGGGACGGACTGAAAAACTGTTTTTT CASSYDAGRTEKLFF
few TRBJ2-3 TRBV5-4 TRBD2 TGTGCCAGCAGCCCGCTAGCGGGTCATAGCACAGATACGCAGTATTTT CASSPLAGHSTDTQYF
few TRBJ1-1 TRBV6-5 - TGTGCCAGCAGTCTCACGGGTGGTGAAGCTTTCTTT CASSLTGGEAFF
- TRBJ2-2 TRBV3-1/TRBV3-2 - TGTGCCAGCAGCCAAGCCGACAGGAACACCGGGGAGCTGTTTTTT CASSQADRNTGELFF